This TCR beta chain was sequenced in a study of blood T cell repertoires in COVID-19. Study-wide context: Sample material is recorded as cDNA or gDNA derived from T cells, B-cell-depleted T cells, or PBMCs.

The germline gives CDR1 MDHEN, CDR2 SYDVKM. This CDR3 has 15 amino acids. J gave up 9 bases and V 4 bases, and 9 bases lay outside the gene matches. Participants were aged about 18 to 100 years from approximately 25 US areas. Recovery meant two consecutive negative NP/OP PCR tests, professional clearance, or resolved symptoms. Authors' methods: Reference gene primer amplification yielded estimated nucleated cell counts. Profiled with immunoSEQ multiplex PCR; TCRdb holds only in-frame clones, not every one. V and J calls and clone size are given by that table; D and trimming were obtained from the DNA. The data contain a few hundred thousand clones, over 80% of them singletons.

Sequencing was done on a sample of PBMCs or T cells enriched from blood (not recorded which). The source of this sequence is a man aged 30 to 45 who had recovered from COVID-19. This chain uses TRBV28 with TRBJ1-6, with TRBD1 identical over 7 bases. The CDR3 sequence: CASSSPQGWASPLHF. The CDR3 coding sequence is TGTGCCAGCAGTTCCCCACAGGGGTGGGCTTCACCCCTCCACTTT. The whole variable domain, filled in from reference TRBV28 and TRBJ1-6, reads DVKVTQSSRYLVKRTGEKVFLECVQDMDHENMFWYRQDPGLGLRLIYFSYDVKMKEKGDIPEGYSVSREKKERFSLILESASTNQTSMYLCASSSPQGWASPLHFGNGTRLTVT.